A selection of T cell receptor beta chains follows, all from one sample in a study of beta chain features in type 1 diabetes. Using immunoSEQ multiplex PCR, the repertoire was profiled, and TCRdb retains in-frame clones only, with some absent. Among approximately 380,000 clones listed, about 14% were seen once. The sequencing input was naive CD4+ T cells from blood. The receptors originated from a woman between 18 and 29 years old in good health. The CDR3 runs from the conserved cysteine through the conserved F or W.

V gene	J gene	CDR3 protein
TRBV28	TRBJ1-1	CASSQNTEAFF
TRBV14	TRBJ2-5	CASSQDRTGRLQETQYF
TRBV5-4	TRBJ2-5	CASSLVLARVGETQYF
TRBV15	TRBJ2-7	CATSRDPGRYEQYF
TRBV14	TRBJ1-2	CASTKQANYGYTF
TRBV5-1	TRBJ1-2	CASSLDGPGYTF
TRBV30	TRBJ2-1	CAWSNAHTSYNEQFF
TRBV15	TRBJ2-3	CATSKARLAGAGTDTQYF
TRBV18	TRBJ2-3	CASSGTITSTDTQYF
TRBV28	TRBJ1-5	CASSSPGQGNQPQHF
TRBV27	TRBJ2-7	CASSPTGGIYEQYF
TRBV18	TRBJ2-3	CASSLPTSGRGDTQYF
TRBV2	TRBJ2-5	CASGDREETQYF
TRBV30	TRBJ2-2	CAWKGQGNTGELFF
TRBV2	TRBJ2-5	CASSAQRAQETQYF
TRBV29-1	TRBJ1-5	CSVVGVFQPQHF
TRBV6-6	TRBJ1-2	CASSYSRQGGGYTF
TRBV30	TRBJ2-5	CAWRAQGAETQYF
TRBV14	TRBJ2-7	CASSQDVDRGFGSYEQYF
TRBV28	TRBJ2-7	CASRPGQATYEQYF
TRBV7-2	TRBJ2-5	CASSFREKTQYF
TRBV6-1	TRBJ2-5	CASITGEQETQYF
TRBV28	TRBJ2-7	CASSFPRGAREQYF
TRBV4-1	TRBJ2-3	CASTQREAARGDTQYF
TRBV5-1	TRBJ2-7	CASSRVGGVGNEQYF
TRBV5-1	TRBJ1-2	CASSSDRAYGYTF
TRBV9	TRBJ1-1	CASSVVGQGRTEAFF
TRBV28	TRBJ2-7	CASSTLYEQYF
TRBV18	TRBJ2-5	CASSPRTGGLQETQYF
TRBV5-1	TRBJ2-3	CASSLVGTGFSTDTQYF
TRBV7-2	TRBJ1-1	CASSLGQLNTEAFF
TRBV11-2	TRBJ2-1	CASIQRNGYNEQFF
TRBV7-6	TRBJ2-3	CASSSQLAGGSDTQYF
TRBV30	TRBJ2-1	CAGSDWDPRGYEQFF
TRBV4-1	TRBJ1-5	CASSQRGLLNSNQPQHF
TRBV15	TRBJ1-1	CATSITGGTEAFF
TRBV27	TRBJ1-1	CASRPGGGRTEAFF
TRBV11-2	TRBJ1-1	CASSSLGQKEAFF
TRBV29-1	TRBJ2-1	CSAGYNEQFF
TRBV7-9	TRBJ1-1	CASSLGQWKGTEAFF
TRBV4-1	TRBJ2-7	CASSQEGLAGAIEQYF
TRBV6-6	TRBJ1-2	CASSYEGVWYGYTF
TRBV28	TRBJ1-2	CASSFGGSGYGYTF
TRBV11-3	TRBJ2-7	CASSLAPGLIYEQYF
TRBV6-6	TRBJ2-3	CASSQGQGRSDTQYF
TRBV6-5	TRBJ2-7	CASSYGPTGSYEQYF
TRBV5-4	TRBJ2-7	CASSSQTGSREQYF
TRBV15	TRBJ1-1	CATSRLNTEAFF
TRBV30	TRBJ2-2	CAWRGGRVANTGELFF
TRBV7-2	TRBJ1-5	CASSLGDRGINQPQHF
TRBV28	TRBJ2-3	CASSPSGLAGGADTQYF
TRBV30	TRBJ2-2	CAWDLGAHGELFF
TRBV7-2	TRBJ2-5	CASSGRTSGVGETQYF